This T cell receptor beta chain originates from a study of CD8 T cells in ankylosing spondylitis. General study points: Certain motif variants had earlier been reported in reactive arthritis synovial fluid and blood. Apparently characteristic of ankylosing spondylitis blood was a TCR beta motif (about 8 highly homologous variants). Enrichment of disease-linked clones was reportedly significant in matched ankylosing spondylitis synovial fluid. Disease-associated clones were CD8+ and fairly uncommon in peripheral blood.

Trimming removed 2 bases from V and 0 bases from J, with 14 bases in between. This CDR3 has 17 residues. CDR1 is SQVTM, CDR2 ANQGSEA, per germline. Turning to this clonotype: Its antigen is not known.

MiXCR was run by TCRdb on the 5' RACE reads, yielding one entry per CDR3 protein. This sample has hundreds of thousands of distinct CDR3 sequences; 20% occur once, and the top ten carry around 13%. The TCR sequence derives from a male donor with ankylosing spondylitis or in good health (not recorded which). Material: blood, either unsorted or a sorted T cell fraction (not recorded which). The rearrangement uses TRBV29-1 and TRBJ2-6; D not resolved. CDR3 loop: CSVESYGGDSGANVLTF. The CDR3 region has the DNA TGCAGCGTTGAAAGCTATGGCGGAGACTCTGGGGCCAACGTCCTGACTTTC.